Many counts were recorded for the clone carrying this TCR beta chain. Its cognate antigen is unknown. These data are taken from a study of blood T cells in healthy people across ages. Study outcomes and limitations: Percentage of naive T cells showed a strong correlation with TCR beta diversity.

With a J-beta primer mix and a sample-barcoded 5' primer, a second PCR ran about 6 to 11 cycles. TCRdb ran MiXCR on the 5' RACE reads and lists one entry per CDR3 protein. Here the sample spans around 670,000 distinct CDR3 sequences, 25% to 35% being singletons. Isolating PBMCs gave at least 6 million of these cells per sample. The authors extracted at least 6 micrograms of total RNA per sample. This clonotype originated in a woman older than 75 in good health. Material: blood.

In DNA form, the CDR3 reads TGTGCCAGCAGTGACTACGGCTTCAATAAGGGAGAGCAGTACTTC. This codes for CASSDYGFNKGEQYF. This chain connects TRBV6-1 to TRBJ2-4; a weak D match, TRBD2 (5 bases). The CDR3 runs to 15 residues. Germline CDR1 reads MNHNS; CDR2 reads SASEGT. The V gene lost 3 bases and the J gene lost 13 bases, with 22 bases spanning the gap.